The sequence of this T cell receptor (beta chain) was determined in a study of Graves' ophthalmopathy and Graves' hyperthyroidism. V was pared by 4 bases and J by 3 bases, with 10 bases between. Germline V CDR1 and CDR2: MNHNS, SASEGT. This CDR3 is 14 amino acids long. Transcripts of RNA were the source for amplifying TCR beta CDR3 regions. First-round RT-PCR relied on HTBI primers, and a second-round multiplex PCR came next. TCRdb reanalysed the multiplex PCR reads using MiXCR and keeps one entry per CDR3 protein. The repertoire consists of a few hundred thousand distinct CDR3 sequences, with 15% occurring once and the leading ten covering around 7%. The diagnosis was founded upon clinical symptoms, serum thyroxine, TRAb, thyroid ultrasound and orbital computed tomography. In its sample, this clonotype was seen many times.

The receptor's source is a woman between 18 and 29 years old with stable Graves' hyperthyroidism. The sequencing input was peripheral blood. The chain joins TRBV6-1 to TRBJ1-5, with D tentatively TRBD1 (5 bases). CDR3 amino acids: CASSAQVSNQPQHF. CDR3 sequence (DNA): TGTGCCAGCAGTGCACAGGTCTCCAATCAGCCCCAGCATTTT.